The 22 T cell receptor beta chains below were found in one sample sequenced in a study of blood T cells in healthy people across ages. Using a J-beta primer mix together with a sample-barcoded 5' primer, a second PCR was run for about 6 to 12 cycles. TCRdb re-called the 5' RACE reads with MiXCR, one entry per CDR3 protein. Of approximately 1.5 million distinct CDR3 sequences detected, 42% appear once; the ten largest clones hold roughly 3.7%. Sequencing used blood. These receptor sequences come from a woman between 18 and 29 years old in good health.

The chain is built from TRBV20-1 and TRBJ1-1, with TRBD1 identical over 8 bases. Germline lookup yields CDR1 DFQATT and CDR2 SNEGSKA (reference sequence). With 5 bases clipped from V and 6 bases from J, the junction kept 8 bases outside the gene matches. The CDR3 has 13 amino acids. CDR3 sequence (DNA): TGCAGTGCTTCTCGGACAGGGACCCCTGAAGCTTTCTTT. Translated: CSASRTGTPEAFF.

This chain connects TRBV20-1 to TRBJ2-4, with D hard to call. CDR3 length: 14 residues. V dropped 0 bases and J dropped 0 bases, with 6 bases sitting between them. Germline V gives CDR1 DFQATT, CDR2 SNEGSKA (reference sequence). The CDR3 DNA follows: TGCAGTGCTAGAGATTACATAGCCAAAAACATTCAGTACTTC. It specifies CSARDYIAKNIQYF.

The V gene is TRBV20-1, the J gene TRBJ2-7; 9 bases line up with TRBD2. The DNA end is a closer match to TRBJ2-5, so the J assignment may be wrong. Germline V CDR1 and CDR2: DFQATT, SNEGSKA (reference sequence). The CDR3 extends over 16 amino acids. CDR3 sequence (DNA): TGCAGTGCTAGAGGGACAGGCGGGGGGGCTTCAGAGACCCAGTACTTC. Translated, it gives CSARGTGGGASETQYF.

The genes are TRBV4-1 and TRBJ1-2; D is perhaps TRBD1 (6 bases). Per the germline V gene, CDR1 is MGHRA and CDR2 is YSYEKL. V was shortened by 2 bases and J by 4 bases, with 14 bases between the two germline ends. The CDR3 has 15 amino acids. The CDR3 here is CASSQPRTEVYGYTF. CDR3 nucleotide sequence: TGCGCCAGCAGCCAACCGCGGACAGAGGTCTATGGCTACACCTTC.

The V and J genes are TRBV4-3 and TRBJ1-1; D call uncertain. The length of the CDR3 is 15 residues. Looked up from germline, CDR1 is LGHNA and CDR2 is YSLEER. The germline V and J ends were trimmed by 1 base and 4 bases, with 13 bases remaining between them. The chain's CDR3 is CASSQGWLGSTEAFF. The CDR3 DNA reads as TGCGCCAGCAGCCAAGGGTGGCTGGGGAGCACTGAAGCTTTCTTT.

The chain joins TRBV9 to TRBJ1-1; TRBD1 is a possible D gene (5 bases). The ends were cut back, 1 base at V and 3 bases at J, with 13 bases in the middle. CDR1 and CDR2 (germline): SGDLS, YYNGEE. The CDR3 is 15 amino acids. Here the CDR3 reads CASSVSPGIDTEAFF. Written as DNA, the CDR3 is TGTGCCAGCAGCGTAAGCCCAGGGATTGACACTGAAGCTTTCTTT.

This clonotype was observed a handful of times. The rearrangement links TRBV10-3 to TRBJ2-7; D perhaps matches TRBD2 (6 bases). CDR3 size: 13 residues. Trimming pared 6 bases from V and 2 bases from J, leaving 11 bases between. Germline lookup yields CDR1 ENHRY and CDR2 SYGVKD. For the CDR3, the DNA is TGTGCCATCAGCTTAGCGGCTACCTACGAGCAGTACTTC. Translating it yields CAISLAATYEQYF.

The chain uses TRBV7-2 and TRBJ2-7, with 10 nucleotides matching TRBD2. Germline trimming cut 1 base from V and 7 bases from J; bases unmatched to any gene: 7. Germline-derived CDR1 and CDR2 are SGHTA and FQGNSA. The length of the CDR3 is 15 residues. The CDR3 region is CASSLEISGGREQYF. The CDR3 region has the DNA TGTGCCAGCAGCTTAGAGATTAGCGGGGGGCGGGAGCAGTACTTC.

Comments on this clonotype: The junction departs from the called germline gene at one end, perhaps through a read error. The chain joins TRBV15 to TRBJ1-2, with a weak D call TRBD1 (5 bases). This CDR3 is built from 16 residues. The germline gives CDR1 LNHNV, CDR2 YYDKDF (reference sequence). CDR3 sequence: CATSIGGSRVDYGYTF. The CDR3 DNA follows: TGTGCCACCAGCATAGGAGGGTCCAGGGTGGACTATGGTTACACCTTC.

The chain combines TRBV9 with TRBJ2-1; 10 bases match TRBD2. The V gene end was trimmed by 4 bases and the J gene end by 4 bases; junction bases not matched to a gene: 5. Germline lookup yields CDR1 SGDLS and CDR2 YYNGEE. The CDR3 has 15 amino acids. The CDR3 loop reads CASSLPAGGYNEQFF. CDR3 sequence (DNA): TGTGCCAGCAGCCTGCCAGCGGGAGGGTACAATGAGCAGTTCTTC. Using reference TRBV9 and TRBJ2-1 for the parts outside the CDR3, the full variable domain is DSGVTQTPKHLITATGQRVTLRCSPRSGDLSVYWYQQSLDQGLQFLIQYYNGEERAKGNILERFSAQQFPDLHSELNLSSLELGDSALYFCASSLPAGGYNEQFFGPGTRLTVL.

The chain carries TRBV3-1 and TRBJ2-7; 12 nucleotides align to TRBD2. CDR3 length: 17 residues. CDR1 is LGHDT, CDR2 YNNKEL, per germline (reference sequence). Unmatched junction bases numbered 4, after V lost 0 bases and J lost 1 base. The CDR3, as DNA: TGTGCCAGCAGCCAAGAGTACGGGACTAGCGGGTCCTACGAGCAGTACTTC. The encoded protein is CASSQEYGTSGSYEQYF.

The V gene is TRBV27, the J gene TRBJ1-1; D not certain. This CDR3 is 11 amino acids long. Per germline, CDR1 MNHEY and CDR2 SMNVEV (reference sequence). Trimming cost V 7 bases and J 4 bases, with 7 bases left between them. The CDR3 DNA follows: TGTGCCAGCATGTGGGGCACTGAAGCTTTCTTT. The encoded protein is CASMWGTEAFF.

Remarks on this clonotype: A much larger clone sits a single nucleotide away, making a read error possible. The chain is built from TRBV12-3 or TRBV12-4 and TRBJ2-3; no firm D call. The CDR3 is made up of 15 amino acids. The ends were cut back, 5 bases at V and 2 bases at J, with 14 bases in the middle. CDR3 nucleotides: TGTGCCAGCAGTCAAGTAATGGGGTCCACAGATACGCAGTATTTT. Protein: CASSQVMGSTDTQYF.

This clonotype was found a few times. J is TRBJ2-1 and V is TRBV28, with 12 bases that match TRBD2. This CDR3 spans 16 amino acids. V gave up 6 bases and J gave up 5 bases; unmatched junction bases: 8. The germline V gene has CDR1 MDHEN and CDR2 SYDVKM. CDR3 amino acids: CASSPSSGGAHNEQFF. CDR3 sequence (DNA): TGTGCCAGCAGCCCCTCTAGCGGGGGGGCTCACAATGAGCAGTTCTTC.

This clonotype was counted a single time. The chain links TRBV29-1 to TRBJ2-1; 9 nucleotides agree with TRBD2. The J call may be mistaken, given a closer DNA end match to TRBJ2-7. Per the germline V gene, CDR1 is SQVTM and CDR2 is ANQGSEA. This CDR3 region has 15 residues. CDR3 sequence: CSVTLTSGVYNEQYF. CDR3 DNA: TGCAGCGTTACCCTGACTAGCGGAGTCTACAATGAGCAGTACTTC.

This clonotype was detected a few times. This chain joins TRBV20-1 and TRBJ1-2; D unresolved. V lost 6 bases to trimming and J lost 3 bases, with 11 bases between them. This CDR3 has 12 residues. Germline CDR1 and CDR2: DFQATT and SNEGSKA (reference sequence). The CDR3 loop reads CSAGSSYYGYTF. In DNA form, the CDR3 reads TGCAGTGCGGGCAGTTCCTACTATGGCTACACCTTC.

The chain has TRBV12-3 or TRBV12-4 and TRBJ2-7; 10 bases fit TRBD2. The CDR3 has 15 residues. V lost 6 bases and J lost 2; bases outside the gene matches: 7. CDR3 bases: TGTGCCAGCAGCCCTACTAGCGGGATTCCCTACGAGCAGTACTTC. This encodes CASSPTSGIPYEQYF.

The chain uses TRBV5-1 and TRBJ2-1, with 7 bases matching TRBD1. The junction had 13 bases not matched to a gene; V was cut back by 4 bases and J by 6 bases. The CDR3 is 16 residues long. CDR1 and CDR2 from the germline V gene are SGHRS and YFSETQ. CDR3 sequence: CASSPAIGGSGNEQFF. In DNA form, the CDR3 reads TGCGCCAGCAGCCCGGCGATAGGGGGCTCAGGCAATGAGCAGTTCTTC. The whole variable domain, filled in from reference TRBV5-1 and TRBJ2-1, reads KAGVTQTPRYLIKTRGQQVTLSCSPISGHRSVSWYQQTPGQGLQFLFEYFSETQRNKGNFPGRFSGRQFSNSRSEMNVSTLELGDSALYLCASSPAIGGSGNEQFFGPGTRLTVL.

This clonotype was recorded once. The rearrangement joins TRBV19 to TRBJ2-4, with TRBD2 matching 11 bases. Near its end, the DNA agrees better with TRBJ2-7, so the J call may be wrong. Germline V gene lookup returns CDR1 LNHDA and CDR2 SQIVND (reference sequence). The CDR3 sequence is 15 residues long. Here the CDR3 reads CASSIGSGGAYEQYF. CDR3 coding DNA: TGTGCCAGTAGTATTGGTAGCGGGGGGGCCTACGAGCAGTACTTC.

This clonotype has more than one count but fewer than ten. This chain uses TRBV11-1 with TRBJ1-2; TRBD1 is a possible D gene (5 bases). In germline, CDR1 is SGHAT, CDR2 FQDESV (reference sequence). The CDR3 covers 15 residues. Trimming shortened V by 3 bases and J by 8 bases, and 19 bases separated the two germline ends. As DNA, the CDR3 is TGTGCCAGCAGCTTTAAGGGGCAACTCTATGGCGGCTACACCTTC. Residues: CASSFKGQLYGGYTF. Filled out from reference TRBV11-1 and TRBJ1-2, the complete variable domain reads EAEVAQSPRYKITEKSQAVAFWCDPISGHATLYWYRQILGQGPELLVQFQDESVVDDSQLPKDRFSAERLKGVDSTLKIQPAELGDSAMYLCASSFKGQLYGGYTFGSGTRLTVV.

The CDR3 region is CASSVQGVGSVQQFF. The CDR3 DNA reads TGCGCCAGCAGCGTTCAGGGTGTGGGCTCCGTTCAGCAGTTCTTC. V is TRBV5-1 and J is TRBJ2-1, with TRBD1 as a possible D gene (5 bases). V lost 4 bases and J lost 11, with 22 bases in between. Germline CDR1 reads SGHRS; CDR2 reads YFSETQ. This CDR3 spans 15 amino acids.

This clonotype was observed a handful of times. The rearrangement uses TRBV25-1 and TRBJ1-1, with D unresolved. V gave up 3 bases and J gave up 3 bases, with 5 bases separating them. The CDR3 is made up of 12 amino acids. CDR1 and CDR2 from the germline V gene are MGHDK and SYGVNS. The CDR3 loop is CASSDGYTEAFF. The CDR3 nucleotides read TGTGCCAGCAGTGACGGTTACACTGAAGCTTTCTTT.